The T cell receptor (beta chain) described here comes from a study of blood T cell repertoires in COVID-19. In the study overall: Spain, Italy and the United States supplied samples that represented acute and convalescent COVID-19.

Sequenced by immunoSEQ multiplex PCR; TCRdb stores in-frame clones only, minus some. The table records 150,000 to 200,000 clones, around 80% of them present only once. The CDR3 contains 14 residues. Germline CDR1 SGHNT, CDR2 YYREEE (reference sequence). The germline V and J ends were trimmed by 0 bases and 8 bases, with 11 bases remaining between them. Sequencing was performed on PBMCs or T cells enriched from blood (not recorded which). The V gene is TRBV5-4, the J gene TRBJ2-2, with D tentatively TRBD1 (6 bases). The origin of this receptor is a man aged 60 to 69 who had been exposed to COVID-19. This CDR3 reads CASSLGPGAGELFF. CDR3 nucleotides: TGTGCCAGCAGCTTGGGACCAGGGGCGGGGGAGCTGTTTTTT.